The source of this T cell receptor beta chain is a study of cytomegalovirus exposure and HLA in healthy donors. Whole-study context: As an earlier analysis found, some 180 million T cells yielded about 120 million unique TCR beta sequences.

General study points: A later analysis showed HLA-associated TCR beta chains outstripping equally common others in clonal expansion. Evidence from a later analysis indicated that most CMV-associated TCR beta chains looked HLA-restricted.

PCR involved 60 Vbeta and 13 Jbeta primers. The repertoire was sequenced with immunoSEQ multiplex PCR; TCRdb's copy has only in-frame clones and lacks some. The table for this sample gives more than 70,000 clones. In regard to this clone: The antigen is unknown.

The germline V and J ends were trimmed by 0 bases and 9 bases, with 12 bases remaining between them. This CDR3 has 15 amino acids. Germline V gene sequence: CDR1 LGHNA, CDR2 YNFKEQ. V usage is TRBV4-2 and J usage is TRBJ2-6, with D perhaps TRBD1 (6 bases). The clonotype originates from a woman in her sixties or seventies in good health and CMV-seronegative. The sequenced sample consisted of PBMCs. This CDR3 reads CASSQEAGDHNVLTF. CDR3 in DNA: TGTGCCAGCAGCCAAGAGGCAGGGGACCACAACGTCCTGACTTTC.